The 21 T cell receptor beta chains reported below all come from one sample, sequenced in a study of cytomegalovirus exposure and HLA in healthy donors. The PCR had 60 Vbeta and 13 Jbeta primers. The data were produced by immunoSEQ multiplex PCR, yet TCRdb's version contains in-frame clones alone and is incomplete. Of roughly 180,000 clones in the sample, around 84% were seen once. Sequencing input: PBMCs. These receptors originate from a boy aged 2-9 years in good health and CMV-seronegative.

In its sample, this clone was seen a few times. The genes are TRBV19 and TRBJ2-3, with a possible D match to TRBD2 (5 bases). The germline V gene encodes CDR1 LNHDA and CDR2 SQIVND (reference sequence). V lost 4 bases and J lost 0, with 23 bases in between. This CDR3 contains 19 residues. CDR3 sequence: CASSTEGRQSPFSTDTQYF. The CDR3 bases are TGTGCCAGTAGTACAGAGGGCCGGCAGTCGCCCTTTAGCACAGATACGCAGTATTTT.

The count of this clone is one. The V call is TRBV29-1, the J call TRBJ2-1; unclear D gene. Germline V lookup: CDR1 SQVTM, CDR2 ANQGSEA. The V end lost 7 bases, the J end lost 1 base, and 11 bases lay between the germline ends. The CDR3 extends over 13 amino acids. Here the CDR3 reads CSDLPFSYNEQFF. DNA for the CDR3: TGCAGCGACCTACCCTTTTCCTACAATGAGCAGTTCTTC.

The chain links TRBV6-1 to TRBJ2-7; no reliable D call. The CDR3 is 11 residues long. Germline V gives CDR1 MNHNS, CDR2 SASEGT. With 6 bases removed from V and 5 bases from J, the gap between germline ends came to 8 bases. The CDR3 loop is CASRNFDEQYF. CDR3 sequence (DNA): TGTGCCAGCAGAAATTTCGACGAGCAGTACTTC.

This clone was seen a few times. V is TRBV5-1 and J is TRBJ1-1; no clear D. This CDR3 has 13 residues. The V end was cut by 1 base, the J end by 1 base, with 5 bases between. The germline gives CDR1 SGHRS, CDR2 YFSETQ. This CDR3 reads CASSLSSNTEAFF. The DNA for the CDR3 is TGCGCCAGCAGCTTGTCTTCGAACACTGAAGCTTTCTTT.

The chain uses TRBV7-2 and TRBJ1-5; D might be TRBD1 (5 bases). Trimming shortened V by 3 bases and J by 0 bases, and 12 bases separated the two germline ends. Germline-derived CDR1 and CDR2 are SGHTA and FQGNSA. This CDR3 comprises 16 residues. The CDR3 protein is CASSLRWDFSNQPQHF. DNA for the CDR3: TGTGCCAGCAGCTTGAGGTGGGACTTTAGCAATCAGCCCCAGCATTTT.

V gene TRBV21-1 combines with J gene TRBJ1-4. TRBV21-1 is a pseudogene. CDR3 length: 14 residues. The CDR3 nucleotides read TGTGCCAGCAGCAAAGAGCGGCCAGACGAAAAACTGTTTTTT. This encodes CASSKERPDEKLFF.

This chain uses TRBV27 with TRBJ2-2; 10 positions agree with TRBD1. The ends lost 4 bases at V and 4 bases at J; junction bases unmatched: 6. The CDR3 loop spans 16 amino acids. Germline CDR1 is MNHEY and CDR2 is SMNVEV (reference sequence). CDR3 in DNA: TGTGCCAGCAGTTCCCGGGACAGGGGTACCACCGGGGAGCTGTTTTTT. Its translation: CASSSRDRGTTGELFF.

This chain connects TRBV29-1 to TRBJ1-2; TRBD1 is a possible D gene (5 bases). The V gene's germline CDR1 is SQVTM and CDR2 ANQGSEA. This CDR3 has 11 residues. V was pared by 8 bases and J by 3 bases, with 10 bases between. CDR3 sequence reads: CSTRAHYGYTF. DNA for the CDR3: TGCAGCACCAGGGCCCACTATGGCTACACCTTC. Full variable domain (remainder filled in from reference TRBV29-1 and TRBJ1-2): SAVISQKPSRDICQRGTSLTIQCQVDSQVTMMFWYRQQPGQSLTLIATANQGSEATYESGFVIDKFPISRPNLTFSTLTVSNMSPEDSSIYLCSTRAHYGYTFGSGTRLTVV.

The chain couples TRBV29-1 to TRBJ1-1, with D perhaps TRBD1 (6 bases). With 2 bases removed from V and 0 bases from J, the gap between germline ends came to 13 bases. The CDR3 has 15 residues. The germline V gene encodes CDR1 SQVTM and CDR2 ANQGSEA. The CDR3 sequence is CSVEIQGQLNTEAFF. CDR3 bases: TGCAGCGTTGAAATCCAGGGGCAACTGAACACTGAAGCTTTCTTT.

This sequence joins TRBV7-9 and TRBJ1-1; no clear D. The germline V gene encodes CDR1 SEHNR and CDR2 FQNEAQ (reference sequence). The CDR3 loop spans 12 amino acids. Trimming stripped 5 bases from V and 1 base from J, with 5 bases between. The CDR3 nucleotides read TGTGCCAGCAGCCCAGAGAACACTGAAGCTTTCTTT. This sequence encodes CASSPENTEAFF.

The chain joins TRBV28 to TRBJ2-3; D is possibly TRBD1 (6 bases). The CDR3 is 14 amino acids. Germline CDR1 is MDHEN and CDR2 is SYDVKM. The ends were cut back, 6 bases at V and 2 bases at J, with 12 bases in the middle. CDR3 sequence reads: CASSPTGVTDTQYF. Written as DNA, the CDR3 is TGTGCCAGCAGCCCGACAGGAGTCACAGATACGCAGTATTTT.

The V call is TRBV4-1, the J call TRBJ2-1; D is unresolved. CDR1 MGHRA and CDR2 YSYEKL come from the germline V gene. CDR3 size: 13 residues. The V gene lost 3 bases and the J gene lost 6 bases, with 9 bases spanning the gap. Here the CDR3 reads CASSQFRGNEQFF. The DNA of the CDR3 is TGCGCCAGCAGCCAGTTCCGAGGCAATGAGCAGTTCTTC.

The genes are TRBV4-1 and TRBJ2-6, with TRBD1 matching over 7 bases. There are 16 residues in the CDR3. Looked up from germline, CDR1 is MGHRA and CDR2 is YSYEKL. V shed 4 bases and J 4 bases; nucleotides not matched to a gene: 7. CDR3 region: CASSPYRGGGANVLTF. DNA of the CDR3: TGCGCCAGCAGCCCATACAGGGGCGGCGGGGCCAACGTCCTGACTTTC.

The CDR3 region is CASSPTLGGGNQPQHF. CDR3 DNA sequence: TGTGCCAGCAGTCCCACTTTGGGGGGGGGCAATCAGCCCCAGCATTTT. V usage is TRBV28 and J usage is TRBJ1-5, with D perhaps matching TRBD1 (5 bases). This CDR3 region has 16 residues. Looked up from germline, CDR1 is MDHEN and CDR2 is SYDVKM. The V end lost 5 bases, the J end lost 2 bases, and 16 bases lay between the germline ends. Using reference TRBV28 and TRBJ1-5 for the parts outside the CDR3, the full variable domain is DVKVTQSSRYLVKRTGEKVFLECVQDMDHENMFWYRQDPGLGLRLIYFSYDVKMKEKGDIPEGYSVSREKKERFSLILESASTNQTSMYLCASSPTLGGGNQPQHFGDGTRLSIL.

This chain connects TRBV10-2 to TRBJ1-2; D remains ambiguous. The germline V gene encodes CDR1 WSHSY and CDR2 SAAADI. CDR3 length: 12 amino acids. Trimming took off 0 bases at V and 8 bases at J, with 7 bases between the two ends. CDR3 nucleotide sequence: TGCGCCAGCAGTGAGTCGGGAGGGGGCTACACCTTC. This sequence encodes CASSESGGGYTF.

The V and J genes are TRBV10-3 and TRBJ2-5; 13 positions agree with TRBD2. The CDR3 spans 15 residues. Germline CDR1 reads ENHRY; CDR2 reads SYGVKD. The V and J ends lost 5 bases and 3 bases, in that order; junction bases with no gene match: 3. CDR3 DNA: TGTGCCATCAGTTCTGGGACTAGCGGGAAAGAGACCCAGTACTTC. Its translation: CAISSGTSGKETQYF.

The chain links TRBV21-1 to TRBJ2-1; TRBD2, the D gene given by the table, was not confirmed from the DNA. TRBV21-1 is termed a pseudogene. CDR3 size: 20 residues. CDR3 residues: CASSSPLLAGETRSYNEQFF. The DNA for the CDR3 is TGTGCCAGCAGCTCCCCGCTCCTAGCGGGAGAGACTCGCTCCTACAATGAGCAGTTCTTC.

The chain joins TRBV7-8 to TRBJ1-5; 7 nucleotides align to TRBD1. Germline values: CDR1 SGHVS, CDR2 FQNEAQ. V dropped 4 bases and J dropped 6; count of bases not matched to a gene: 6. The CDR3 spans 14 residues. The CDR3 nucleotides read TGTGCCAGCAGCTCCACGACAGGGTTTCAGCCCCAGCATTTT. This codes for CASSSTTGFQPQHF.

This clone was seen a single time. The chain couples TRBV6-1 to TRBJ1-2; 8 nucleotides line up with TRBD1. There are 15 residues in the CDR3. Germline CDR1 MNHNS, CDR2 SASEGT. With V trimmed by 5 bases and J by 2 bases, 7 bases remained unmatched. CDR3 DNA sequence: TGTGCCAGCAGTCGGGGACAGGCGGGAAACTATGGCTACACCTTC. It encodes CASSRGQAGNYGYTF.

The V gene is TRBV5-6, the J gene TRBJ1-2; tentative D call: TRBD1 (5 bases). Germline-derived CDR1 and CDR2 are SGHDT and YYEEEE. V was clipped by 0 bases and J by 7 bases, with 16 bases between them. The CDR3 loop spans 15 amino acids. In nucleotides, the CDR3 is TGTGCCAGCAGCTTGGGAAACCCGGGGGGAGTTGGCTACACCTTC. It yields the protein CASSLGNPGGVGYTF.

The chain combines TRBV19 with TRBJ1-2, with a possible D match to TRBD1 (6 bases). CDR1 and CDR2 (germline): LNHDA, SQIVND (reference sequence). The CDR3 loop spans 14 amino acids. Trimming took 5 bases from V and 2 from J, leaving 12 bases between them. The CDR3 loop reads CASSLQGQNYGYTF. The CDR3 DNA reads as TGTGCCAGTAGTTTGCAGGGGCAGAACTATGGCTACACCTTC.